The next 6 T cell receptor beta chains were all read from a single sample in a study of control samples from healthy donors and cancer patients. Only in-frame clones appear in the TCRdb table, and some are missing; sequencing was by immunoSEQ multiplex PCR. The top ten clones hold 1.5% of a sample with about 170,000 clones, around 92% of them seen once. Sequenced sample: blood. The receptor set was obtained from a woman under 40 in good health.

The chain is built from TRBV7-2 and TRBJ2-3, with 9 bases fitting TRBD1. CDR1 SGHTA and CDR2 FQGNSA come from the germline V gene. The CDR3 runs 15 residues. With V trimmed by 5 bases and J by 5 bases, 8 bases remained unmatched. The CDR3 bases are TGTGCCAGCAGCCCCGGACAGGGGCGGGTAGATACGCAGTATTTT. It yields the protein CASSPGQGRVDTQYF.

This clone has a single count. The rearrangement uses TRBV6-1 and TRBJ2-3; 10 bases are a match to TRBD1. The ends lost 0 bases at V and 3 bases at J; junction bases unmatched: 0. CDR3 length: 15 amino acids. Germline V CDR1 and CDR2: MNHNS, SASEGT. CDR3 bases: TGTGCCAGCAGTGAAGCGGGACAGGGGACAGATACGCAGTATTTT. Its translation is CASSEAGQGTDTQYF.

The rearrangement links TRBV18 to TRBJ2-5; 12 bases agree with TRBD1. This CDR3 is built from 15 residues. The trim removed 2 bases at V and 5 bases at J, leaving 3 bases unmatched. The germline V gene has CDR1 KGHSH and CDR2 LQKENI. The CDR3 bases are TGTGCCAGCTCACCAGGGACAGGGGGCAAGGAGACCCAGTACTTC. Translated: CASSPGTGGKETQYF. Full variable domain (outside the CDR3, taken from reference TRBV18 and TRBJ2-5): NAGVMQNPRHLVRRRGQEARLRCSPMKGHSHVYWYRQLPEEGLKFMVYLQKENIIDESGMPKERFSAEFPKEGPSILRIQQVVRGDSAAYFCASSPGTGGKETQYFGPGTRLLVL.

Of note for this clone: One base away lies a much larger clone, so this may be a sequencing read error. The chain's CDR3 is CASSWTGDNEQFF. The CDR3 DNA follows: TGCGCCAGCAGCTGGACAGGGGACAATGAGCAGTTCTTC. This rearrangement joins TRBV5-1 to TRBJ2-1, with 9 nucleotides matching TRBD1. Trimming took 3 bases from V and 5 from J; bases not matched to a gene: 0. Germline loops: CDR1 SGHRS, CDR2 YFSETQ. The CDR3 loop spans 13 amino acids.

This chain connects TRBV9 to TRBJ2-3; the match to TRBD2 covers 9 bases. Unmatched junction bases numbered 6, after V lost 0 bases and J lost 4 bases. Germline CDR1 is SGDLS and CDR2 is YYNGEE. CDR3 length equals 16 residues. CDR3 protein: CASSVGGGGAADTQYF. The CDR3 nucleotides read TGTGCCAGCAGCGTAGGCGGCGGGGGGGCCGCAGATACGCAGTATTTT.

The chain links TRBV19 to TRBJ1-5, with D perhaps TRBD1 (5 bases). V lost 4 bases and J 3 bases, leaving 10 bases between the germline ends. The CDR3 extends over 14 amino acids. From germline, CDR1 is LNHDA and CDR2 SQIVND (reference sequence). CDR3 protein: CASSKTAPNQPQHF. As DNA, the CDR3 is TGTGCCAGTAGTAAGACAGCGCCCAATCAGCCCCAGCATTTT.